This TCR beta chain derives from a study of shared clonotypes between healthy human individuals. The CDR3 has 13 residues. V lost 3 bases to trimming and J lost 2 bases, with 8 bases between them. Germline assignment: CDR1 SGHRS and CDR2 YFSETQ. Some clones are missing from TCRdb's copy, which holds only in-frame ones; the method was immunoSEQ multiplex PCR. The data contain hundreds of thousands of clones, 90% to 97% of them singletons. Sequencing was done on a sample of memory CD8+ T cells sorted from blood. Sample subset: CD45RO+ cells pooled with CCR7-negative TemRA cells. The V call is TRBV5-1, the J call TRBJ1-2; no definite D call. The sequence was obtained from a man aged 30 to 39 in good health. CDR3 loop: CASSSPENYGYTF. CDR3 coding DNA: TGCGCCAGCAGCTCCCCAGAGAACTATGGCTACACCTTC.